This T cell receptor beta chain came from a study of blood T cell repertoires in COVID-19. On the study more broadly: The United States, Italy and Spain were the sources of the acute and convalescent COVID-19 samples. Sample material is recorded as cDNA or gDNA derived from T cells, B-cell-depleted T cells, or PBMCs.

Authors' data handling: How many nucleated cells were present was estimated from reference gene primer amplification. Data came from immunoSEQ multiplex PCR; TCRdb stores just in-frame clones and leaves some out. Clone size and the V and J calls come from that table; the DNA yielded D and trimming. The sample contains around 20,000 clones, almost 85% of which appear only once. This CDR3 spans 15 amino acids. CDR1 and CDR2 (germline): LNHDA, SQIVND (reference sequence). Trimming at V came to 1 base and at J to 1 base, leaving 3 bases not matched to a gene. The clonotype originates from a man in his forties or fifties with acute or convalescent COVID-19. The sample consisted of peripheral blood. This chain uses TRBV19 with TRBJ1-1, with 7 bases matching TRBD1. The CDR3 sequence is CASSIGGTENTEAFF. The CDR3 nucleotides read TGTGCCAGTAGTATAGGAGGGACAGAGAACACTGAAGCTTTCTTT.